Listed below are T cell receptor beta chains from one sample, sequenced in a study of CD8 T cells in ankylosing spondylitis. TCRdb passed the 5' RACE reads through MiXCR, listing each CDR3 protein once. The repertoire consists of around 250,000 distinct CDR3 sequences, with roughly 10% occurring once and the leading ten covering roughly 6.8%. Specimen: blood, either unsorted or a sorted T cell fraction (not recorded which). The receptors here all came from a male donor with ankylosing spondylitis or in good health (not recorded which). Both conserved end residues are part of each CDR3. The order of the fields is J gene, V gene, D gene, clone size, CDR3 DNA, CDR3 protein. A D gene is named only where the DNA matches it firmly. Size is stated for part of the rows, as once, few or many counts, or as a class when the clone is expanded.

J: TRBJ1-4
V: TRBV20-1
D: TRBD1
size: many
DNA: TGCAGTGCTATGAGGGGGCAAGCTGAAAAACTGTTTTTT
CDR3: CSAMRGQAEKLFF

J: TRBJ1-2
V: TRBV6-1
D: TRBD1
size: few
DNA: TGTGCCAGCAACACCTACAGGGGGGGTCAGGCCTATGGCTACACCTTC
CDR3: CASNTYRGGQAYGYTF

J: TRBJ1-2
V: TRBV20-1
D: TRBD1
size: many
DNA: TGCAGTGCTCGAGATTCTAGGACAGGCACCTACACCTTC
CDR3: CSARDSRTGTYTF

J: TRBJ2-2
V: TRBV2
D: -
size: few
DNA: TGTGCCAGCAGTGAGGGGCTGGGCACCGGGGAGCTGTTTTTT
CDR3: CASSEGLGTGELFF

J: TRBJ2-5
V: TRBV18
D: -
size: -
DNA: TGTGCCAGCTCACCAGTGGGATCAGAGACCCAGTACTTC
CDR3: CASSPVGSETQYF

J: TRBJ2-5
V: TRBV29-1
D: -
size: -
DNA: TGCAGCGGAAGTCGGGAGAGGGAGACCCAGTACTTC
CDR3: CSGSRERETQYF

J: TRBJ2-5
V: TRBV20-1
D: TRBD2
size: many
DNA: TGCAGTGTCCCGACCCCTACAGCGGGAAACCAAGAGACCCAGTACTTC
CDR3: CSVPTPTAGNQETQYF

J: TRBJ2-4
V: TRBV9
D: -
size: many
DNA: TGTGCCAGCAGCGTAGGCGGAGGAAAAAACATTCAGTACTTC
CDR3: CASSVGGGKNIQYF

J: TRBJ1-2
V: TRBV6-5
D: -
size: many
DNA: TGTGCCAGCAGTTGGGAGGGTGGCTACACCTTC
CDR3: CASSWEGGYTF

J: TRBJ1-5
V: TRBV29-1
D: TRBD1
size: many
DNA: TGCAGCGTAGCTACAGGGGGCCGCAATCAGCCCCAGCATTTT
CDR3: CSVATGGRNQPQHF

J: TRBJ2-1
V: TRBV9
D: TRBD2
size: many
DNA: TGTGCCAGCAGCGTAAGGCCTAGCGGGGTCTGGTATGAGCAGTTCTTC
CDR3: CASSVRPSGVWYEQFF

J: TRBJ1-2
V: TRBV2
D: -
size: many
DNA: TGTGCCAGCCGCCGGGCCCTGGAACTGGGTGGCTACACCTTC
CDR3: CASRRALELGGYTF